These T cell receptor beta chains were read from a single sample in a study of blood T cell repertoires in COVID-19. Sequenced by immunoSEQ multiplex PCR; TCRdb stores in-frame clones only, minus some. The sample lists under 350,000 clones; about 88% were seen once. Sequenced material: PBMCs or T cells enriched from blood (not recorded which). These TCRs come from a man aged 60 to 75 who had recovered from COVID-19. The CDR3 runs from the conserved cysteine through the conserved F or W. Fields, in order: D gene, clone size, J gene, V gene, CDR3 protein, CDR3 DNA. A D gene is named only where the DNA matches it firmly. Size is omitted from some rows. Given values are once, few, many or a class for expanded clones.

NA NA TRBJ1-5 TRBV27 CASSRKGRNQPQHF TGTGCCAGCAGCCGGAAGGGGCGCAATCAGCCCCAGCATTTT
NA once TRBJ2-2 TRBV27 CASSLFRVDTGELFF TGTGCCAGCAGTTTATTCAGGGTTGACACCGGGGAGCTGTTTTTT
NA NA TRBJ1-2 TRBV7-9 CASSLADSYGYTF TGTGCCAGCAGCTTAGCGGACAGCTATGGCTACACCTTC
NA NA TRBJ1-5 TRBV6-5 CASERQAHSNQPQHF TGTGCCAGCGAGAGACAGGCTCATAGCAATCAGCCCCAGCATTTT
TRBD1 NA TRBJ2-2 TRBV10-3 CAISKGQGPGELFF TGTGCCATCAGCAAGGGACAGGGGCCCGGGGAGCTGTTTTTT
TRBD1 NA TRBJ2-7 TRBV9 CASSVSDRAIYEQYF TGTGCCAGCAGCGTATCGGACAGGGCGATCTACGAGCAGTACTTC
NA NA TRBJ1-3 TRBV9 CASSAGGGRGNTIYF TGTGCCAGCAGCGCCGGCGGAGGCAGAGGAAACACCATATATTTT
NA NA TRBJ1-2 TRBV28 CASSLGGNYGYTF TGTGCCAGCAGTCTGGGGGGTAACTATGGCTACACCTTC
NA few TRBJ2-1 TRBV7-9 CASSPSGQGPDNEQFF TGTGCCAGCAGCCCGAGTGGGCAGGGGCCGGACAATGAGCAGTTCTTC
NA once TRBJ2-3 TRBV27 CASSLWGVDGTDTQYF TGTGCCAGCAGTTTATGGGGGGTAGATGGCACAGATACGCAGTATTTT
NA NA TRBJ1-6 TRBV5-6 CASSVRTANSPLHF TGTGCCAGCAGCGTTAGGACAGCCAATTCACCCCTCCACTTT
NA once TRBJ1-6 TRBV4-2 CASSQEPRGNSPLHF TGTGCCAGCAGCCAAGAACCGCGGGGAAATTCACCCCTCCACTTT
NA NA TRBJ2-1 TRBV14 CASSQLAKEYKFF TGTGCCAGCAGCCAGCTAGCTAAGGAGTATAAGTTCTTC
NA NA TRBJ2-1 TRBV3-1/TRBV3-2 CASSQLAENNEQFF TGTGCCAGCAGCCAATTAGCGGAGAACAATGAGCAGTTCTTC
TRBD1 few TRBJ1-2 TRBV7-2 CASSSDRARGYTF TGTGCCAGCAGCTCAGACAGGGCGCGTGGCTACACCTTC
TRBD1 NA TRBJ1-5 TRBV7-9 CASTSGTGGIQPQHF TGTGCCAGCACTTCCGGGACAGGGGGAATTCAGCCCCAGCATTTT
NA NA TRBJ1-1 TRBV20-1 CSASQFSNTEAFF TGCAGTGCTAGTCAGTTCTCGAACACTGAAGCTTTCTTT
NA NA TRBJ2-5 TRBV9 CASSLSGTKQETQYF TGTGCCAGCAGCCTATCCGGGACAAAGCAAGAGACCCAGTACTTC
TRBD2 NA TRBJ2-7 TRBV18 CASSPPGLASLYEQYF TGTGCCAGCTCACCACCGGGACTAGCTAGTTTATACGAGCAGTACTTC
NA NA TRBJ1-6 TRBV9 CASSTRDGSSYNSPLHF TGTGCCAGCAGCACCCGGGACGGGAGCTCCTATAATTCACCCCTCCACTTT
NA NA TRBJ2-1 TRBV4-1 CASSQDPGYYNEQFF TGCGCCAGCAGCCAAGATCCAGGATACTACAATGAGCAGTTCTTC
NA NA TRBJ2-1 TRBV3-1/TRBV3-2 CASSQDLPGVGSEQFF TGTGCCAGCAGCCAAGATCTACCGGGAGTGGGAAGTGAGCAGTTCTTC
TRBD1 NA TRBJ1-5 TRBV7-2 CASSDHLYGTDHNQPQHF TGTGCCAGCAGCGACCACCTCTATGGGACAGACCACAATCAGCCCCAGCATTTT
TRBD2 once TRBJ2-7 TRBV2 CASTRRGGEQYF TGTGCCAGCACCCGGCGCGGGGGCGAGCAGTACTTC
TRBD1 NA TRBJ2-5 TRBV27 CASRRQGGKTQYF TGTGCCAGCAGAAGACAGGGGGGAAAGACCCAGTACTTC
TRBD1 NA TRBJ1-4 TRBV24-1 CATSDRTGLNEKLFF TGTGCCACCAGTGACCGGACAGGGCTCAATGAAAAACTGTTTTTT
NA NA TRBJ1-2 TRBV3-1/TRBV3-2 CASSLRDSVYGYTF TGTGCCAGCAGCCTTCGTGACAGCGTCTATGGCTACACCTTC
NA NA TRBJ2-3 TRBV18 CASSPQRGTDTQYF TGTGCCAGCTCACCACAACGAGGCACAGATACGCAGTATTTT
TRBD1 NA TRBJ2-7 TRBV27 CASKTRTGRTGPLEQYF TGTGCCAGCAAAACGCGAACTGGGAGGACAGGGCCCCTCGAGCAGTACTTC
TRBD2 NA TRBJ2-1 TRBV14 CASNPIAGVGSYNEQFF TGTGCCAGCAACCCTATTGCGGGAGTGGGGTCCTACAATGAGCAGTTCTTC
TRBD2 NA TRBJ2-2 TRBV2 CASSEPTSGTPNTGELFF TGTGCCAGCAGTGAACCCACTAGCGGAACCCCGAACACCGGGGAGCTGTTTTTT
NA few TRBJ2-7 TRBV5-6 CASSSLKYEQYF TGTGCCAGCAGCTCCCTAAAATACGAGCAGTACTTC
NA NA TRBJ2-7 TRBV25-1 CARSHIRRGNKEGEQYF TGTGCCAGGAGTCACATAAGACGGGGGAACAAGGAGGGCGAGCAGTACTTC
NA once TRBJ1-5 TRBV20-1 CSASTGYSNQPQHF TGCAGTGCTAGTACCGGTTATAGCAATCAGCCCCAGCATTTT
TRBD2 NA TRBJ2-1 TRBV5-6 CASSLPGLAGGGYNEQFF TGTGCCAGCAGCTTACCGGGACTAGCGGGGGGAGGGTACAATGAGCAGTTCTTC
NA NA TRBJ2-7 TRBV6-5 CATMSPKYYEQYF TGTGCCACCATGAGCCCCAAATACTACGAGCAGTACTTC
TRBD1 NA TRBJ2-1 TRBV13 CASSLGIGTGIDEQFF TGTGCCAGCAGCTTGGGGATCGGGACAGGGATCGATGAGCAGTTCTTC
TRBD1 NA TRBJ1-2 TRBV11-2 CASSLLRGRGYGYTF TGTGCCAGCAGCTTACTCAGGGGGCGGGGGTATGGCTACACCTTC
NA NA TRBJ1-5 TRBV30 CAWSSRMGGQPQHF TGTGCCTGGAGTTCCCGGATGGGGGGTCAGCCCCAGCATTTT
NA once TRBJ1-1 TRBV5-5 CASSLLQTDLNTEAFF TGTGCCAGCAGCTTACTCCAAACAGACCTGAACACTGAAGCTTTCTTT
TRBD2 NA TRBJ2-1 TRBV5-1 CASSSSGSSYNEQFF TGCGCCAGCAGTTCTAGCGGTAGCTCCTACAATGAGCAGTTCTTC
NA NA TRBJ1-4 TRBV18 CASSPGLRGVSEKLFF TGTGCCAGCTCACCAGGACTCAGGGGAGTGTCTGAAAAACTGTTTTTT
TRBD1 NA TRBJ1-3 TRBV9 CASSATRDRAGNTIYF TGTGCCAGCAGCGCGACAAGAGACAGGGCTGGAAACACCATATATTTT
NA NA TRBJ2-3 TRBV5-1 CASSFGSSKPDTQYF TGCGCCAGCAGCTTTGGGAGCTCCAAGCCGGATACGCAGTATTTT
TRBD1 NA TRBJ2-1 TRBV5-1 CASSLRDSNNEQFF TGCGCCAGCAGCTTGCGGGACAGTAACAATGAGCAGTTCTTC
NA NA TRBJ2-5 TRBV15 CATSRDRGTEETQYF TGTGCCACCAGCAGAGATCGGGGTACCGAAGAGACCCAGTACTTC
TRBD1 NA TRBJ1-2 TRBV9 CASSGRTGDGYTF TGTGCCAGCAGCGGACGGACAGGGGATGGCTACACCTTC
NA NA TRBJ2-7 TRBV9 CASSVDGNSAYEQYF TGTGCCAGCAGCGTAGACGGGAATTCCGCCTACGAGCAGTACTTC
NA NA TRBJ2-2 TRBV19 CASSNRENTGELFF TGTGCCAGTAGTAACAGAGAAAACACCGGGGAGCTGTTTTTT